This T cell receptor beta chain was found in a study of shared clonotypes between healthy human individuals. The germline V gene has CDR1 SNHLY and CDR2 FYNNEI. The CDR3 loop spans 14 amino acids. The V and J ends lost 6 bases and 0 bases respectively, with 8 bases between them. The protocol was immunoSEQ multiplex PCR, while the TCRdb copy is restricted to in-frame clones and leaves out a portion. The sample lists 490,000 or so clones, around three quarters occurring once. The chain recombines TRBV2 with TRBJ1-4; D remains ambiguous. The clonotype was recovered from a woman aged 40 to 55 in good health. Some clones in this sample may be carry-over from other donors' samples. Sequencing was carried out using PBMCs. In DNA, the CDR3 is TGTGCCAGCAGGAAGCCTGCAACTAATGAAAAACTGTTTTTT. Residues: CASRKPATNEKLFF.